The T cell receptor beta chain under discussion was sequenced for a study of blood T cells in healthy people across ages (dated by TCRdb to about 2015). With respect to the entire study: In model experiments, roughly one uniquely barcoded TCR beta cDNA molecule per two T cells was captured by template switching. Four age groups were formed from the donors: young (average approximately 17 years), middle-aged (approximately 42), aged (62) and long-lived (about 75). The study analyzed two additional independent replicas of 1 million unique cDNA reads from the same blood draw for two donors, one aged 18 to 30 and one aged 80 or older. To avoid experimental bias, donors of different ages were randomly spread across the sequencing lanes. The study measured age-related changes in TCR beta repertoire diversity using deep sequencing normalized with unique cDNA molecular identifiers.

The CDR3 starts with the cysteine, ends with the phenylalanine, and has 17 residues. Only the CDR3 DNA stays, 51 bases, in frame from base 1. CDR1 DFQATT and CDR2 SNEGSKA are derived from the germline V gene (reference sequence). V loses 6 bases at its end and J loses 0 bases; junction bases beyond the gene matches: 10. Libraries were built with 5' RACE. The data were produced on an Illumina HiSeq 2500. A second PCR of 7 to 11 cycles was performed with a sample-barcoded 5' primer and a J-beta primer mix. Each TCR beta cDNA molecule received a unique molecular identifier from a template-switch 5' adaptor carrying 12 random nucleotides. Each sample yielded at least 2.5 million CDR3-containing paired-end reads. First-strand cDNA was synthesized from all RNA with the Mint cDNA synthesis kit, primed by a TRBC-specific oligonucleotide. After uracil-DNA glycosylase treatment, a first 18-cycle PCR used universal primers M1SS and BC2_uni_R on all cDNA. Regarding the original processing steps: For normalization, 1 million high-quality reads, each with a distinct molecular identifier, were randomly selected from each sample. Instead of being binned into consensus sequences, reads that shared molecular identifiers were thrown out. MiTCR, with a Q25 quality threshold and the strictest error-elimination algorithm, was used for CDR3 identification, clonotype clustering and error correction. A nonparametric unseen species model with Euler transformation was used to estimate lower-bound total TCR beta diversity. In TCRdb, the public reads were trimmed at Q25 with fastp and aligned with MiXCR, with productive beta chains retained. Entries that share a CDR3 protein sequence are merged under the most common genes and DNA. The V and J calls reflect TCRdb's pipeline rather than the authors' work. The sample profile shows roughly 2 million distinct CDR3 sequences; roughly 49% of them were found once. Jointly, the top ten make up 2% to 2.5% of the sample.

In this sample, this clonotype turned up once. Its cognate antigen has yet to be identified. No qualities accompany the bases; no much larger clone lies one base away. Results the study describes overall, beyond this receptor: Because profiling used bulk unsorted PBMCs, naive and antigen-experienced compartments could not be compared conclusively. Compared with the aged group, the long-lived group had more naive CD4+ T cells, fewer expanded clones and increased TCR diversity, a pattern suggesting age selection. There was a strong correlation between observed TCR beta diversity and the percentage of naive T cells measured by flow cytometry. Because the CMV infection status of the donors was unknown, age-related changes in expanded clonotypes may potentially have been confounded. Total diversity estimates from one million sequenced T cells were considered lower bounds and underestimates. Observed TCR beta diversity per million T cells fell roughly linearly with age, and a significant reduction was already apparent by age roughly 41.

The donors were under 40 Caucasian individuals from Russia, aged roughly 6 to 100 years, who were systemically healthy. Around 9.7 milliliters of peripheral blood were collected from each donor into EDTA-treated Vacutainer tubes. Ficoll-Paque density-gradient centrifugation was used to isolate PBMCs, with at least 7 million per sample. Trizol reagent was used to extract total RNA from PBMCs, with at least 5.5 micrograms per sample. The percentages of naive CD45RAhigh/CD27high T cells were determined by flow cytometry on a PBMC aliquot from every donor. The receptor was derived from a woman aged 40 to 49 in good health. This sequence uses TRBV20-1 and TRBJ2-1, and TRBD2 matches 11 of the central bases. The sequenced sample consisted of blood. The nucleotide sequence reads TGCAGTGCCAGCGGGCTAGCGGGGGGCAGCTCCTACAATGAGCAGTTCTTC. It translates as CSASGLAGGSSYNEQFF.